Detailed here is one TCR beta chain. Its target antigen remains unknown. Base qualities are not provided; no much larger clone lies one nucleotide away. The library was generated by the immunoSEQ multiplex PCR assay. For the multiplex PCR, a mixture combining 60 forward primers for TCR Vbeta segments and 13 reverse primers for TCR Jbeta segments was used. The CDR3 region of rearranged TCR beta genes was amplified from genomic DNA with a multiplex PCR assay. On the Illumina HiSeq System, the amplified TCR beta libraries were sequenced as 87-base-pair reads. The published analysis was carried out like this. A later analysis counted about 82 million unique TCR beta chains across the 666 repertoires, and some 11 million of these chains were shared by at least two donors. Raw reads were error-corrected and collapsed into unique sequences with a nearest-neighbor algorithm that merged closely related sequences to remove PCR and sequencing errors. Alignment of CDR3 sequences to IMGT reference sequences was used to assign V, D and J gene segments. Each retained sequence needed at least a six-nucleotide match to both a V gene segment and a J gene segment. A rearrangement counted as productive if the CDR3 had no stop codons and remained in frame with V and J, and every other rearrangement counted as non-productive. Following IMGT convention, CDR3 was defined as the stretch from the second conserved V-encoded cysteine to the conserved J-encoded phenylalanine. In an earlier analysis of around 570 of the donors, sequences lacking an unambiguous match to a single V gene segment were excluded. In an earlier analysis of 587 of the donors, V segments were called functional above 56.7% productive rearrangements and were called segregating when the between-donor standard deviation exceeded 5%. A statistical classification framework was built for diagnosing cytomegalovirus status from the catalog of TCR beta chain sequences. In a later analysis, V and J genes were assigned by comparing TCR nucleotide sequences against IMGT/GENE-DB human TR gene sequences. Using the TCRdist pipeline, a later analysis assigned CDR3 sequences along with most-parsimonious VDJ recombination scenarios. In a later analysis, each TCR beta chain was defined by its CDR3 amino acid sequence together with its V-gene family, and reads lacking a unique V-gene family were excluded. As a way to deal with suspected cross-contamination and a sequencing artifact, a later analysis dropped under 600 nucleotide sequences that were highly shared and had low generation probability. In a later analysis, a clonal expansion index was calculated for each public chain from normalized within-repertoire ranks of inferred template counts. A later analysis computed generation probabilities with a VDJ recombination model fitted to out-of-frame rearrangements, and checked the results against IGoR. In a later analysis, TCR-TCR, TCR-HLA and TCR-CMV co-occurrence was scored with hypergeometric tests, and a repertoire-size bias correction was applied to TCR pairs. False discovery rates were estimated in a later analysis by permuting HLA or CMV assignments 20 times. In a later analysis, co-occurring TCRs were grouped with DBSCAN, and TCRdist sequence similarity was added when clustering was performed within HLA-allele-positive subsets. Repertoires with fewer than 30,000 or more than 120,000 public chains were left out of co-occurrence clustering, as were about 5 repertoires with anomalous nucleotide sharing. The clones in this table, taken by TCRdb from immuneACCESS, are in-frame only. Not every clone is retained; where verified, under half of the shortfall comes from an unresolved V gene, and the cause of the rest is unknown. The V and J calls and clone size are taken from that table; D and trimming were inferred from the DNA. For this sample the table gives 75,000 to 95,000 clones, of which more than 60% were detected only once. The ten largest clones take up 3% to 5% of the sample.

The cohort was made up of 666 healthy bone marrow donors. At the time of sampling, every cohort member was nominally healthy, though immune exposures that went unrecorded were likely present. The donor was CMV seronegative and was included in the group of 352 seronegative cohort members. A peripheral blood sample was collected from each donor, and TCR beta sequencing was performed on peripheral blood mononuclear cells. Genomic DNA extraction from the blood cell samples was performed with the Qiagen DNeasy Blood Extraction Kit. The V and J ends are trimmed by 4 bases and 2 bases, leaving 7 bases between them. Via the germline V gene (reference sequence), CDR1 is SEHNR and CDR2 FQNEAQ. Including the terminal cysteine and phenylalanine, the CDR3 comprises 13 residues. Solely the CDR3 DNA is kept, with 39 bases framed from the first base. The sample originates from a study of cytomegalovirus exposure and HLA in healthy donors (dated by TCRdb to between 2016 and 2019). As for the study more broadly: According to an earlier analysis of around 600 of the donors, about 179 million T cells yielded 90 million to 140 million unique TCR beta sequences and around 300 Gb of sequence data. About 300 gigabases of sequencing data and roughly 80 million unique TCR sequences made up an early release that covered over 550 HLA-typed donors. Of the 300 to 450 genotyped donors, over 80% were placed in the genetic ancestry cluster associated with self-reported Caucasian donors. The aim of the study was to test whether cataloging public T cell receptors could identify signatures of past pathogen exposure. The study used immunosequencing to profile the T cell repertoires of 666 subjects and linked those repertoires to cytomegalovirus serostatus. Along with the approximately 650-subject first cohort, a separate validation cohort of over 90 different subjects was used. To predict cytomegalovirus infection status, the study brought together high-throughput TCR immunosequencing, statistical association of individual TCRs with disease status, and machine learning. A later analysis re-examined previously published TCR beta repertoires from 610 or so donors and added high-resolution HLA genotyping to investigate patterns of TCR occurrence. In the later analysis, no new phenotypic data were used to find candidate immune exposures; instead, reliance was placed on TCR beta sequences and their occurrence across donors. An earlier analysis of several hundred of the donors used high-throughput TCR beta sequencing to judge whether each TCR beta V gene segment behaved as functional or pseudogenic. Alongside the repertoire data, information on donor age, sex, ethnicity and CMV serostatus was compiled. Genome-wide SNP genotypes for about 55% of the roughly 670 donors were used in a later genetic analysis, which treated that subset as a discovery cohort. All discovery cohort repertoires had been generated on a single sequencing platform. Both class I and class II loci were covered by HLA typing, at four-digit resolution. The number of donors typed differed by locus, with 629-630 for A, B, C, DRB1 and DQB1, 522 for DQA1, 600 to 610 for DPA1, and around 430 for DPB1. Because of strong linkage in the cohort, roughly five DR-DQ haplotypes were treated as single units for association and clustering. Among about 390 genotyped donors of the cohort, an average of approximately 250,000 unique TCR beta nucleotide sequences were sequenced per donor, roughly a sixth of them non-productive. General findings and caveats noted by the study authors: This cohort had only TCR beta chains sequenced, and the lack of alpha or paired-chain data limited which features could be detected. In vitro tests confirmed that a few of the cytomegalovirus-associated TCR beta chains recognize cytomegalovirus antigens. In the study, around 150 TCR beta chains were listed as associated with cytomegalovirus. A later analysis reported that several top co-occurrence clusters appeared linked to parvovirus B19, influenza, CMV and Epstein-Barr virus. A later analysis found that TCR association rates varied across HLA loci, with DRB1 alleles showing the most associated TCRs and HLA-C alleles the fewest. Compared with equally common non-associated chains, HLA-associated TCR beta chains in a later analysis were more clonally expanded and had lower generation probabilities. An earlier analysis of several hundred of the donors showed that most TCR beta V segments appeared in productive rearrangements either about 87% or about 30% of the time, which broadly matched IMGT annotations. Immune exposure information for the cohort was limited to CMV serostatus. The 87-base-pair reads could not distinguish some IMGT-functional V segments, including TRBV6-2 and TRBV6-3, so those segments were excluded. According to a later genetic analysis, donors in an Asian-associated ancestry cluster had fewer N-insertions in productive TCRs than the roughly 670-donor mean. Some 16 rarely observed V segments, including chromosome 9 orphons, were excluded from the earlier analysis of about 610 of the donors because counts were too low. When HLA alleles, especially DR and DQ, strongly co-occurred, attributing TCR associations to individual alleles was difficult. Sequencing depth was assumed to be roughly uniform across donors in the presence/absence analyses, though that assumption may not hold. Across donors, most TCR sequences were observed very rarely, whereas some public TCRs were present in many individuals. A later analysis found that most CMV-associated TCR beta chains appeared HLA-restricted, with HLA associations seemingly driven largely by CMV exposure. Correlated functional status among segregating V segments might reflect linkage disequilibrium, but an unknown experimental factor could not be ruled out. The sequencing pipeline was judged likely to have produced a cluster of highly shared sequence variants as a technical artifact. An association between a missense DCLRE1C variant and V-gene and J-gene trimming of TCR beta chains was found in a later genetic analysis and replicated in an independent cohort. The authors suggested that the approach could potentially be extended to other disease states and immunological phenotypes. In both the original and validation cohorts, the classifier was reported to diagnose cytomegalovirus status with high specificity and sensitivity. Because some donors lacked HLA typing at each locus, the association tests relied only on the typed subset. In a later analysis, around 17,000 TCR beta sequences were associated with specific HLA alleles at a false discovery rate of 0.05. A further reported finding was that TCR beta sequences accurately predicted the HLA-A and HLA-B alleles for most subjects in the first cohort.

Sequenced input: PBMCs. The receptor was isolated from a young man in good health and CMV-seronegative. The sequence is built from TRBV7-9 and TRBJ2-3; too little of a D gene remains to name it. This receptor has the CDR3 CASSSLNTDTQYF. The sequenced DNA: TGTGCCAGCAGCTCCTTAAACACAGATACGCAGTATTTT.